This T cell receptor (beta chain) was obtained from a study of CD8+ T cells in alopecia areata. Details on this clone: What it recognizes is unknown.

After isolation, RNA underwent reverse transcription to generate cDNA as the sequencing template. Sequencing was performed with immunoSEQ multiplex PCR; in TCRdb, only in-frame clones are kept and a portion is missing. The table shows 150,000 to 200,000 clones, with around 54% occurring only once. Study results and limitations: Mouse data revealed clearer TCR sharing than patient data did, a gap possibly tied to HLA.

The CDR3 length is 12 residues. The germline CDR1 and CDR2 sequences are SQVTM and ANQGSEA. The J segment lost 6 bases and the V segment lost 4 bases, leaving 5 bases of the junction unmatched. V gene TRBV29-1 combines with J gene TRBJ2-7, with 8 bases fitting TRBD1. The sample consisted of CD4+ T cells sorted from blood. The sequence derives from a human donor in good health. The CDR3 DNA reads TGCAGCGTTGCGCAGGGGGCTGTCGAGCAGTACTTC. It yields the protein CSVAQGAVEQYF.